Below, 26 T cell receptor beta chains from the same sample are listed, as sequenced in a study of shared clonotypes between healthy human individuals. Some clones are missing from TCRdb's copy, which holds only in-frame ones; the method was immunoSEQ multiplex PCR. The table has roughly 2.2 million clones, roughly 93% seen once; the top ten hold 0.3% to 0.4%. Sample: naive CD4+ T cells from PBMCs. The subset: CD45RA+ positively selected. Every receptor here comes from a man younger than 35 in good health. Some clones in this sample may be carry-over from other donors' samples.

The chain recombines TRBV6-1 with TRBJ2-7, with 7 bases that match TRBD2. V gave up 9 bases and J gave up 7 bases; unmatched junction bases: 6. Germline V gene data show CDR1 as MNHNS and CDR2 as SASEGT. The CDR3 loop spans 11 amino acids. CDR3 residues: CASWGGREQYF. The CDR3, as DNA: TGTGCCAGTTGGGGAGGGCGTGAGCAGTACTTC.

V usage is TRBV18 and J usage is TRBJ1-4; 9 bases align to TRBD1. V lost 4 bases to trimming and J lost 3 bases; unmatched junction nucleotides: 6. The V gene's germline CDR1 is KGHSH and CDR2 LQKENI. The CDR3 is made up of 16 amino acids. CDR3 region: CASSRDRVDANEKLFF. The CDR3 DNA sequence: TGTGCCAGCTCACGGGACAGGGTAGACGCTAATGAAAAACTGTTTTTT.

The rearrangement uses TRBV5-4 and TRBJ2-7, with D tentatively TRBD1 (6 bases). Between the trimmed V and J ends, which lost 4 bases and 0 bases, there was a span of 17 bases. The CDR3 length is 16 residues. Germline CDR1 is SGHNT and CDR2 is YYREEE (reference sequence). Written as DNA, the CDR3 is TGTGCCAGCAGCCCTCCCGGGACACAGAGCTCCTACGAGCAGTACTTC. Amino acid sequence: CASSPPGTQSSYEQYF.

This chain's CDR3 is CASSRLGDSNEKLFF. CDR3 bases: TGTGCCAGCAGCCGATTAGGGGACAGTAATGAAAAACTGTTTTTT. The chain links TRBV5-5 to TRBJ1-4; the match to TRBD1 covers 7 bases. This CDR3 spans 15 amino acids. V dropped 4 bases and J dropped 4; count of bases not matched to a gene: 7. Per germline, CDR1 SGHKS and CDR2 YYEKEE (reference sequence).

CDR3 residues: CASSSGQGPPGELFF. The CDR3 bases are TGTGCCAGCAGTTCCGGACAGGGACCACCCGGGGAGCTGTTTTTT. The chain links TRBV6-6 to TRBJ2-2, with 8 bases fitting TRBD1. Germline CDR1 and CDR2: MNHNY and SVGAGI (reference sequence). V lost 4 bases to trimming and J lost 6 bases; unmatched junction nucleotides: 7. This CDR3 is built from 15 residues.

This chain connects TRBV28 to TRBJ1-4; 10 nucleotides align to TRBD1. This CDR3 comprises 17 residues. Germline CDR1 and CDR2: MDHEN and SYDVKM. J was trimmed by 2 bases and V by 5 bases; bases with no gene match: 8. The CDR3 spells CASSPTDRGTTNEKLFF. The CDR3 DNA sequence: TGTGCCAGCAGTCCGACGGACAGGGGGACCACTAATGAAAAACTGTTTTTT.

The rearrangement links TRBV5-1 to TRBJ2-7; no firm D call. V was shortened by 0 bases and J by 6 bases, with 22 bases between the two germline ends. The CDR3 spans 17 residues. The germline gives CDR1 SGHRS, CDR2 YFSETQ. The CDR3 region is CASSLAVRTLVELEQYF. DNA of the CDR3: TGCGCCAGCAGCTTGGCCGTCAGGACCCTTGTTGAGCTCGAGCAGTACTTC.

The CDR3, as DNA: TGTGCCAGCAGCGTAGATTTCTCCTACGAGCAGTACTTC. Translated: CASSVDFSYEQYF. J is TRBJ2-7 and V is TRBV9; D remains ambiguous. V dropped 0 bases and J dropped 0 bases, with 4 bases sitting between them. The germline gives CDR1 SGDLS, CDR2 YYNGEE. This CDR3 region has 13 residues.

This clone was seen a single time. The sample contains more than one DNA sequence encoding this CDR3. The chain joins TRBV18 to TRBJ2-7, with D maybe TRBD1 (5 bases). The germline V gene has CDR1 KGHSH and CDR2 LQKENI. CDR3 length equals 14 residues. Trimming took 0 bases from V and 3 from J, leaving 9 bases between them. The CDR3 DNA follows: TGTGCCAGCTCACCACCAGGCAGGGTCTACGAGCAGTACTTC. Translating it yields CASSPPGRVYEQYF.

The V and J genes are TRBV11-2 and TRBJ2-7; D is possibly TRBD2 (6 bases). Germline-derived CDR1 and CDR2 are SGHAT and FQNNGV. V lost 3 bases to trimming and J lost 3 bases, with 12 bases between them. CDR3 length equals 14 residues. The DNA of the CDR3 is TGTGCCAGCAGCTTTGTAGCGGATGACTACGAGCAGTACTTC. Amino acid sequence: CASSFVADDYEQYF.

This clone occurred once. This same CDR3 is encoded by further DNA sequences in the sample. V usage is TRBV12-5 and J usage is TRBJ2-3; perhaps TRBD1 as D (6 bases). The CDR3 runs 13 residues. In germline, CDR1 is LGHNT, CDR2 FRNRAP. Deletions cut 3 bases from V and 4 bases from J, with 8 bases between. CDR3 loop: CASGLTGSDTQYF. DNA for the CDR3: TGTGCTAGTGGTTTAACAGGGTCAGATACGCAGTATTTT.

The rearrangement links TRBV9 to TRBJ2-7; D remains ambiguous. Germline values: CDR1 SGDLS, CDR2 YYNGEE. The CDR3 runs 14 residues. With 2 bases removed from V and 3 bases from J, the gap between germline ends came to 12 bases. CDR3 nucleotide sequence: TGTGCCAGCAGCGTCCGGTCTAGGGACTACGAGCAGTACTTC. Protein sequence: CASSVRSRDYEQYF.

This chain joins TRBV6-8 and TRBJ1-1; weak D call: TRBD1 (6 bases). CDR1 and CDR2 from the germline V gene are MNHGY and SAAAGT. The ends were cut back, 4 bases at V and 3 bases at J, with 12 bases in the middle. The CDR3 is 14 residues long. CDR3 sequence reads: CASSCLTGYTEAFF. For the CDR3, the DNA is TGTGCCAGCAGTTGCCTCACAGGGTACACTGAAGCTTTCTTT.

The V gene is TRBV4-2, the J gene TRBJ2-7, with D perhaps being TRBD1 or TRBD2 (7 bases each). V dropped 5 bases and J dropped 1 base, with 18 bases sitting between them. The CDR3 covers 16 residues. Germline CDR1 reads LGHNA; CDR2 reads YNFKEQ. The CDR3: CASSTHGGDRSYEQYF. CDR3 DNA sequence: TGTGCCAGCAGCACCCATGGGGGGGACAGATCCTACGAGCAGTACTTC.

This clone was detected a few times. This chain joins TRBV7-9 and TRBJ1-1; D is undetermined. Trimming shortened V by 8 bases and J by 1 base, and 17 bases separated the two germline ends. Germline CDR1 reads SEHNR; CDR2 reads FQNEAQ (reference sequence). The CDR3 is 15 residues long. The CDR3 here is CASLEPTRPNTEAFF. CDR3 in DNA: TGTGCCAGCCTGGAGCCCACGAGGCCGAACACTGAAGCTTTCTTT. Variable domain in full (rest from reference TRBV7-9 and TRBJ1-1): DTGVSQNPRHKITKRGQNVTFRCDPISEHNRLYWYRQTLGQGPEFLTYFQNEAQLEKSRLLSDRFSAERPKGSFSTLEIQRTEQGDSAMYLCASLEPTRPNTEAFFGQGTRLTVV.

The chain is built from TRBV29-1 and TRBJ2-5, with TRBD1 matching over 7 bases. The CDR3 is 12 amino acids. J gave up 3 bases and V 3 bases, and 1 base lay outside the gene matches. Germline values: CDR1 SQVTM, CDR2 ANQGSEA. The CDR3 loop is CSVDQGEETQYF. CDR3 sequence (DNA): TGCAGCGTTGATCAGGGGGAAGAGACCCAGTACTTC.

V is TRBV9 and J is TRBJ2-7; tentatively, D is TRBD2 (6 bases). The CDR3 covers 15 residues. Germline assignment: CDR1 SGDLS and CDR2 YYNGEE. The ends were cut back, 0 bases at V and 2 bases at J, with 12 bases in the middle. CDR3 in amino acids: CASSVGPASAYEQYF. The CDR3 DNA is TGTGCCAGCAGCGTAGGACCCGCTAGCGCCTACGAGCAGTACTTC.

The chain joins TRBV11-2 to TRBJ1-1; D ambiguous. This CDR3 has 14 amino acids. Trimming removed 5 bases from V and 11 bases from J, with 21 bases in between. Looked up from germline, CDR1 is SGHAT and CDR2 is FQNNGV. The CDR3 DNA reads TGTGCCAGCAGCCCACGACGTGGGGAGACGACGGCTTTCTTT. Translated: CASSPRRGETTAFF.

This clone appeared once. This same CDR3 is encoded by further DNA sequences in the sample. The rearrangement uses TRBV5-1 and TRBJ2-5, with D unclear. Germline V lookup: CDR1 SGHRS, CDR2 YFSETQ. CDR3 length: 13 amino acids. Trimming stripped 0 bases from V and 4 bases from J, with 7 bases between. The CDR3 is CASSLAPPETQYF. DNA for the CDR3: TGCGCCAGCAGCTTGGCCCCTCCAGAGACCCAGTACTTC. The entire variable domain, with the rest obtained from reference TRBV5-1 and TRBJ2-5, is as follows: KAGVTQTPRYLIKTRGQQVTLSCSPISGHRSVSWYQQTPGQGLQFLFEYFSETQRNKGNFPGRFSGRQFSNSRSEMNVSTLELGDSALYLCASSLAPPETQYFGPGTRLLVL.

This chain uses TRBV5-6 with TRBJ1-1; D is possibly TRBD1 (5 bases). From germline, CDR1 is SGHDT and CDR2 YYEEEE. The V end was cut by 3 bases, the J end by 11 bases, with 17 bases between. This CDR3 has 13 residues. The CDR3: CASSYRDPGRAFF. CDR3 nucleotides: TGTGCCAGCAGCTACCGGGACCCAGGAAGGGCTTTCTTT.

CDR3 loop: CASSQEGRSEQYF. The CDR3, as DNA: TGCGCCAGCAGCCAAGAAGGCCGGTCCGAGCAGTACTTC. The J gene is TRBJ2-7, the V gene TRBV4-1; D is ambiguous. The V gene lost 0 bases and the J gene lost 6 bases, with 9 bases spanning the gap. CDR3 length: 13 amino acids. CDR1 is MGHRA, CDR2 YSYEKL, per germline.

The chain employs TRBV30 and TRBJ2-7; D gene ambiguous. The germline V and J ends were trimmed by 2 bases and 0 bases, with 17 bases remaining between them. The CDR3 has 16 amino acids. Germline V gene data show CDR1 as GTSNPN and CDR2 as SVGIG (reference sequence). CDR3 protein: CAWSSSGSRNSYEQYF. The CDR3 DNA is TGTGCCTGGAGTAGCTCCGGGTCGAGAAACTCCTACGAGCAGTACTTC. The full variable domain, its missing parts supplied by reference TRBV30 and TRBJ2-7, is SQTIHQWPATLVQPVGSPLSLECTVEGTSNPNLYWYRQAAGRGLQLLFYSVGIGQISSEVPQNLSASRPQDRQFILSSKKLLLSDSGFYLCAWSSSGSRNSYEQYFGPGTRLTVT.

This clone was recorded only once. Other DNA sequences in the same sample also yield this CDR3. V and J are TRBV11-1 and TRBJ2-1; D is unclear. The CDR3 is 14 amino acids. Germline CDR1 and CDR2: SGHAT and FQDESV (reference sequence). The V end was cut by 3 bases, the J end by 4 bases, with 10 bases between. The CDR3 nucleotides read TGTGCCAGCAGCTTGGATCCCCTTTACAATGAGCAGTTCTTC. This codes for CASSLDPLYNEQFF.

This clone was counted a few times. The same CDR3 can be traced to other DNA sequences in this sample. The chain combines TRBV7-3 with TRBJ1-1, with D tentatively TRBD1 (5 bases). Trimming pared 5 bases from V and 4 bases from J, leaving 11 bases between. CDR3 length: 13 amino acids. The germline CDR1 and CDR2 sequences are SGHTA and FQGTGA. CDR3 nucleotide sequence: TGTGCCAGCAGCCCACAAGGGACCACTGAAGCTTTCTTT. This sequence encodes CASSPQGTTEAFF.

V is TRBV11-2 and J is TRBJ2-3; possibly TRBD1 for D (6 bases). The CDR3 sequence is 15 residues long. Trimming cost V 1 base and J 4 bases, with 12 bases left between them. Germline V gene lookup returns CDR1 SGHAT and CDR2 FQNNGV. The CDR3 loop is CASSLVQGGPDTQYF. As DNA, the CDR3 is TGTGCCAGCAGCTTAGTACAGGGCGGCCCAGATACGCAGTATTTT.

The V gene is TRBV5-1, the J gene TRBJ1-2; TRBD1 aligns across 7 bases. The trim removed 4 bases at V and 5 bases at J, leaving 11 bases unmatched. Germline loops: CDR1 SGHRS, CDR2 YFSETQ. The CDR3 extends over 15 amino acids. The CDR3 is CASSALTGEAYGYTF. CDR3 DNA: TGCGCCAGCAGCGCCCTCACAGGGGAGGCGTATGGCTACACCTTC.